The rows below give T cell receptor beta chains drawn from one sample of a study of blood T cell repertoires in COVID-19. The assay was immunoSEQ multiplex PCR, and TCRdb's table has in-frame clones only and misses some. Found here are tens of thousands of clones, 75% to 90% of them singletons; the top ten hold around a fifth. Sequenced sample: peripheral blood. The receptors originated from a woman at least 80 years old with COVID-19, enrolled during active disease. The CDR3 runs from the conserved cysteine through the conserved F or W. D genes are given only for firm matches. The size entry is marked missing in some rows and otherwise reads once, few, many or a size class.

TRBD1,TRBJ2-7,TRBV12-3/TRBV12-4,.,CASRGQTYEQYF,TGTGCCAGCAGGGGACAGACCTACGAGCAGTACTTC
.,TRBJ1-5,TRBV6-6,.,CASSPARSGASSNQPQHF,TGTGCCAGCAGTCCAGCCCGGTCAGGGGCGTCAAGCAATCAGCCCCAGCATTTT
.,TRBJ2-1,TRBV30,.,CAWGLNSNEQFF,TGTGCCTGGGGACTAAACAGCAATGAGCAGTTCTTC
.,TRBJ1-6,TRBV5-1,few,CASSLTPQNYNSPLHF,TGCGCCAGCAGCTTGACGCCCCAGAACTATAATTCACCCCTCCACTTT
.,TRBJ1-1,TRBV12-5,once,CASVPGNTEAFF,TGTGCTAGTGTCCCGGGGAACACTGAAGCTTTCTTT
.,TRBJ1-5,TRBV30,.,CAWSEAGDQPQHF,TGTGCCTGGAGTGAGGCAGGGGATCAGCCCCAGCATTTT
TRBD2,TRBJ2-2,TRBV7-9,.,CASSLGLAGAYTGELFF,TGTGCCAGCAGCCTCGGACTAGCGGGGGCCTACACCGGGGAGCTGTTTTTT
TRBD1,TRBJ2-4,TRBV30,.,CALGTGNIQYF,TGTGCCTTAGGGACAGGGAACATTCAGTACTTC
.,TRBJ1-2,TRBV2,.,CASNPGLSGYTF,TGTGCCAGCAACCCAGGGCTTAGTGGCTACACCTTC
TRBD1,TRBJ1-2,TRBV4-1,.,CASSQDRGRDGYTF,TGCGCCAGCAGCCAAGACAGGGGGCGGGATGGCTACACCTTC
TRBD2,TRBJ2-1,TRBV6-2/TRBV6-3,.,CASSQSSGGPENEQFF,TGTGCCAGCAGCCAGTCTAGCGGGGGCCCCGAGAATGAGCAGTTCTTC
TRBD1,TRBJ1-3,TRBV2,.,CASSASTGATSGNTIYF,TGTGCCAGCAGTGCTTCGACAGGGGCCACCTCTGGAAACACCATATATTTT
TRBD1,TRBJ1-1,TRBV4-1,.,CASSGQGALAEAFF,TGCGCCAGCAGTGGACAGGGGGCATTGGCTGAAGCTTTCTTT
TRBD1,TRBJ2-7,TRBV2,.,CASRGTGGLLDEQYF,TGTGCCAGCAGAGGGACAGGGGGCCTATTGGACGAGCAGTACTTC